One sample yielded the 23 T cell receptor beta chains listed below, sequenced in a study of cytomegalovirus exposure and HLA in healthy donors. The PCR made use of 60 Vbeta and 13 Jbeta primers. Data came from immunoSEQ multiplex PCR; TCRdb stores just in-frame clones and leaves some out. Here the sample spans 200,000 or so clones, roughly 81% being singletons. The source material was PBMCs. These receptors came from a woman in her thirties in good health and CMV-seropositive.

The V gene is TRBV7-9, the J gene TRBJ2-1; 12 positions match TRBD1. The length of the CDR3 is 15 residues. Germline V gene data show CDR1 as SEHNR and CDR2 as FQNEAQ (reference sequence). Trimming at V came to 5 bases and at J to 7 bases, leaving 6 bases not matched to a gene. The CDR3 nucleotides are TGTGCCAGCAGCAGCCGGGACAGGGGGCATAATGAGCAGTTCTTC. Protein sequence: CASSSRDRGHNEQFF. The full variable domain, completed using reference TRBV7-9 and TRBJ2-1, is DTGVSQNPRHKITKRGQNVTFRCDPISEHNRLYWYRQTLGQGPEFLTYFQNEAQLEKSRLLSDRFSAERPKGSFSTLEIQRTEQGDSAMYLCASSSRDRGHNEQFFGPGTRLTVL.

The chain has TRBV4-3 and TRBJ2-7; 8 bases are shared with TRBD2. V lost 1 base, J lost 4 bases, and 6 bases stayed unmatched. The CDR3 spans 15 residues. CDR1 and CDR2 from the germline V gene are LGHNA and YSLEER. The CDR3 reads CASSQAGRGRYEQYF. The DNA of the CDR3 is TGCGCCAGCAGCCAAGCCGGGAGGGGCCGATACGAGCAGTACTTC.

The V and J genes are TRBV5-1 and TRBJ2-6; D might be TRBD2 (6 bases). This CDR3 has 18 amino acids. Looked up from germline, CDR1 is SGHRS and CDR2 is YFSETQ. The V end lost 4 bases, the J end lost 2 bases, and 19 bases lay between the germline ends. CDR3 protein: CASSARGSRVTGANVLTF. The CDR3 coding sequence is TGCGCCAGCAGCGCCCGGGGGTCTCGGGTTACTGGGGCCAACGTCCTGACTTTC.

This chain connects TRBV19 to TRBJ2-7; possible D gene TRBD2, 6 bases. Trimming cost V 4 bases and J 2 bases, with 15 bases left between them. This CDR3 has 15 residues. The germline V gene encodes CDR1 LNHDA and CDR2 SQIVND (reference sequence). The CDR3, as DNA: TGTGCCAGTAGTAGGGTGGAGGGGCTCGCCTACGAGCAGTACTTC. Translation gives CASSRVEGLAYEQYF.

The CDR3 here is CASSVRGGNQPQHF. DNA for the CDR3: TGTGCCAGCAGCGTAAGGGGTGGCAATCAGCCCCAGCATTTT. This chain uses TRBV7-8 with TRBJ1-5; tentative D call: TRBD1 (5 bases). CDR1 and CDR2 (germline): SGHVS, FQNEAQ. The V gene lost 5 bases and the J gene lost 2 bases, with 10 bases spanning the gap. The CDR3 extends over 14 amino acids.

The chain has TRBV9 and TRBJ2-3; 12 nucleotides agree with TRBD2. Germline V gene data show CDR1 as SGDLS and CDR2 as YYNGEE. V lost 2 bases to trimming and J lost 6 bases; unmatched junction nucleotides: 10. The CDR3 runs to 17 residues. CDR3 protein: CASSVKGLAGLSDTQYF. CDR3 nucleotides: TGTGCCAGCAGCGTCAAGGGACTAGCGGGCCTAAGCGATACGCAGTATTTT.

This clone has only one observation. This chain uses TRBV5-1 with TRBJ2-7; the match to TRBD2 covers 10 bases. The CDR3 extends over 15 amino acids. V lost 2 bases and J lost 7; bases outside the gene matches: 9. CDR1 is SGHRS, CDR2 YFSETQ, per germline. The CDR3 DNA reads as TGCGCCAGCAGCTTTGGACTAGCGGACGTTAGAGAGCAGTACTTC. Residues: CASSFGLADVREQYF.

The chain links TRBV18 to TRBJ1-5; TRBD1 matches 7 bases. Germline V lookup: CDR1 KGHSH, CDR2 LQKENI. The CDR3 totals 16 residues. Germline trimming cut 6 bases from V and 6 bases from J; bases unmatched to any gene: 14. The chain's CDR3 is CASSPGQAQAGQPQHF. CDR3 DNA: TGTGCCAGCTCGCCCGGACAGGCTCAAGCGGGTCAGCCCCAGCATTTT.

The chain joins TRBV7-2 to TRBJ1-4; the D is unclear. Trimming left V 2 bases short and J 5 bases short, with 9 bases between. The CDR3 has 14 residues. CDR1 and CDR2 from the germline V gene are SGHTA and FQGNSA. In DNA form, the CDR3 reads TGTGCCAGCAGCTTACTCGGGATGAATGAAAAACTGTTTTTT. It translates to CASSLLGMNEKLFF.

The chain couples TRBV7-2 to TRBJ2-4; a possible D gene is TRBD2 (5 bases). Germline V lookup: CDR1 SGHTA, CDR2 FQGNSA. Trimming left V 8 bases short and J 12 bases short, with 17 bases between. This CDR3 region has 12 residues. CDR3: CASSSLAGTQYF. For the CDR3, the DNA is TGTGCCAGCTCATCTTTGGCGGGCACTCAGTACTTC.

This chain uses TRBV7-2 with TRBJ2-5, with 7 bases lining up with TRBD2. Per the germline V gene, CDR1 is SGHTA and CDR2 is FQGNSA. J was trimmed by 0 bases and V by 6 bases; bases with no gene match: 4. This CDR3 contains 14 residues. This CDR3 is CASRRGDYQETQYF. The CDR3 nucleotides are TGTGCCAGCAGACGGGGGGACTACCAAGAGACCCAGTACTTC.

J is TRBJ2-5 and V is TRBV9; 7 bases line up with TRBD2. CDR3 length: 19 amino acids. After removal of 0 bases from V and 3 bases from J, the junction contained 17 bases not matched to a gene. Germline V gene sequence: CDR1 SGDLS, CDR2 YYNGEE. DNA for the CDR3: TGTGCCAGCAGCGTAGGACGGACTAGGAATGACCCCCATAAAGAGACCCAGTACTTC. As protein: CASSVGRTRNDPHKETQYF.

This CDR3 reads CASSLVGLMGANEQFF. The DNA of the CDR3 is TGTGCCAGCAGTTTGGTAGGACTTATGGGGGCCAATGAGCAGTTCTTC. This rearrangement joins TRBV28 to TRBJ2-1; maybe TRBD1 (6 bases). Per the germline V gene, CDR1 is MDHEN and CDR2 is SYDVKM. The germline V and J ends were trimmed by 3 bases and 6 bases, with 18 bases remaining between them. The CDR3 contains 16 residues.

This clone came up a few times. The V and J genes are TRBV7-9 and TRBJ1-4, with 7 bases fitting TRBD1. This CDR3 region has 18 residues. The germline CDR1 and CDR2 sequences are SEHNR and FQNEAQ (reference sequence). Unmatched junction bases numbered 10, after V lost 3 bases and J lost 0 bases. The CDR3 spells CASSFGQASGATNEKLFF. The CDR3 bases are TGTGCCAGCAGCTTCGGACAGGCGTCTGGTGCAACTAATGAAAAACTGTTTTTT.

The J gene is TRBJ2-3, the V gene TRBV19; TRBD2 aligns across 11 bases. The V and J ends lost 5 bases and 3 bases, in that order; junction bases with no gene match: 7. Germline CDR1 reads LNHDA; CDR2 reads SQIVND (reference sequence). The CDR3 has 16 residues. This CDR3 is CASSPSRLAGTDTQYF. The CDR3 region has the DNA TGTGCCAGTAGTCCCTCCCGACTAGCGGGGACAGATACGCAGTATTTT.

The gene calls are TRBV11-2 and TRBJ2-7; D may be TRBD2 (6 bases). V was clipped by 5 bases and J by 4 bases, with 12 bases between them. Germline CDR1 SGHAT, CDR2 FQNNGV. The CDR3 sequence is 13 residues long. The CDR3 bases are TGTGCCAGCAGCCGCGGGGTCAAGTACGAGCAGTACTTC. As protein: CASSRGVKYEQYF.

V is TRBV4-3 and J is TRBJ1-3; D is undetermined. The CDR3 contains 14 residues. From germline, CDR1 is LGHNA and CDR2 YSLEER. The V gene lost 0 bases and the J gene lost 9 bases, with 12 bases spanning the gap. The CDR3 loop reads CASSQDALRGTIYF. Written as DNA, the CDR3 is TGCGCCAGCAGCCAAGATGCCCTCCGGGGCACCATATATTTT.

The rearrangement uses TRBV13 and TRBJ1-4, with 9 bases matching TRBD1. The J segment lost 7 bases and the V segment lost 5 bases, leaving 8 bases of the junction unmatched. The germline gives CDR1 PRHDT, CDR2 FYEKMQ (reference sequence). This CDR3 contains 15 residues. CDR3 DNA: TGTGCCAGCAGCCCGGGGACAGGGAGGATTGAAAAACTGTTTTTT. This encodes CASSPGTGRIEKLFF.

The genes are TRBV5-8 and TRBJ2-7, with 12 bases aligning to TRBD1. J gave up 6 bases and V 3 bases, and 4 bases lay outside the gene matches. Germline CDR1 is SGHTS and CDR2 is YDEGEE. The CDR3 contains 14 residues. As DNA, the CDR3 is TGTGCCAGCAGCTACGGGACAGGGGGCTTCGAGCAGTACTTC. The encoded protein is CASSYGTGGFEQYF.

The chain links TRBV28 to TRBJ1-5; 10 nucleotides match TRBD1. Germline loops: CDR1 MDHEN, CDR2 SYDVKM. CDR3 size: 15 residues. V gave up 6 bases and J gave up 1 base; unmatched junction bases: 3. The CDR3 sequence: CASSRQGASNQPQHF. Written as DNA, the CDR3 is TGTGCCAGCAGCCGACAGGGGGCGAGCAATCAGCCCCAGCATTTT.

The chain employs TRBV19 and TRBJ2-7; possibly TRBD1 for D (6 bases). V gave up 6 bases and J gave up 5 bases, with 14 bases separating them. Germline CDR1 LNHDA, CDR2 SQIVND (reference sequence). This CDR3 is 13 amino acids long. In nucleotides, the CDR3 is TGTGCCAGTAGCCTAGGGGGAGTCGACGAGCAGTACTTC. Residues: CASSLGGVDEQYF.

This clone was counted only a few times. This chain joins TRBV11-2 and TRBJ2-7, with D unclear. The CDR3 runs to 16 residues. Trimming removed 3 bases from V and 1 base from J, with 16 bases in between. In germline, CDR1 is SGHAT, CDR2 FQNNGV. The CDR3 bases are TGTGCCAGCAGCTTCCGTCCAGTGCCTAGGTCCTACGAGCAGTACTTC. This codes for CASSFRPVPRSYEQYF.

The chain couples TRBV9 to TRBJ2-2; the D is unclear. V was clipped by 2 bases and J by 1 base, with 9 bases between them. Germline values: CDR1 SGDLS, CDR2 YYNGEE. The CDR3 runs to 15 residues. The chain's CDR3 is CASSVFSVNTGELFF. The CDR3 DNA is TGTGCCAGCAGCGTTTTTAGTGTGAACACCGGGGAGCTGTTTTTT.